A single sample is the source of the 4 T cell receptor beta chains below, sequenced in a study of molecular identifiers for immune sequencing clone quantification. Via MiXCR, TCRdb re-called the PCR reads, giving one row per CDR3 protein. This sample carries some 680,000 distinct CDR3 sequences, less than 30% of them seen once, and the ten largest clones take 0.7% to 0.95%. Specimen: naive CD8+ T cells from blood, with Jurkat cell RNA spiked in. Subset in this sample: FACS-sorted CD8+CD4-CCR7+CD45RA+ naive T cells. Every receptor here comes from a human donor in good health. Some libraries in this study had Jurkat cell RNA spiked in.

Many counts were recorded for this clonotype. The chain couples TRBV4-3 to TRBJ2-3; D is perhaps TRBD2 (5 bases). Deletions cut 4 bases from V and 3 bases from J, with 14 bases between. Germline values: CDR1 LGHNA, CDR2 YSLEER. This CDR3 has 15 residues. The CDR3 DNA is TGCGCCAGCAGCCCCGTATGGGAGTTAACAGATACGCAGTATTTT. Translating gives CASSPVWELTDTQYF.

The V gene is TRBV5-6, the J gene TRBJ2-2, with D possibly being TRBD1 or TRBD2 (5 bases each). Per germline, CDR1 SGHDT and CDR2 YYEEEE. This CDR3 has 19 amino acids. The V end lost 1 base, the J end lost 0 bases, and 19 bases lay between the germline ends. CDR3 sequence: CASSLFTSGSLPNTGELFF. In nucleotides, the CDR3 is TGTGCCAGCAGCTTGTTCACCTCAGGGAGTCTTCCGAACACCGGGGAGCTGTTTTTT. The entire variable domain, with the rest obtained from reference TRBV5-6 and TRBJ2-2, is as follows: DAGVTQSPTHLIKTRGQQVTLRCSPKSGHDTVSWYQQALGQGPQFIFQYYEEEERQRGNFPDRFSGHQFPNYSSELNVNALLLGDSALYLCASSLFTSGSLPNTGELFFGEGSRLTVL.

This clonotype showed up just a few times. CDR3 sequence reads: CASSEAEGYTF. CDR3 bases: TGTGCCAGCAGTGAGGCGGAGGGCTACACCTTC. The J gene is TRBJ1-2, the V gene TRBV25-1; D unclear. V was trimmed by 3 bases and J by 8 bases, leaving 7 bases between them. The germline gives CDR1 MGHDK, CDR2 SYGVNS. The CDR3 loop spans 11 amino acids.

In its sample, this clonotype was seen a few times. CDR3 bases: TGTGCCAGCAGCGTAGGTGACAATCAAGAGACCCAGTACTTC. Translation: CASSVGDNQETQYF. The chain uses TRBV9 and TRBJ2-5, with no clear D. V lost 0 bases, J lost 2 bases, and 8 bases lay in between. From germline, CDR1 is SGDLS and CDR2 YYNGEE. The CDR3 has 14 amino acids.